This T cell receptor beta chain was captured by sequencing in a study of T cells after yellow fever vaccination. CDR1 and CDR2 from the germline V gene are SGHRS and YFSETQ. Trimming took 0 bases from V and 5 from J, leaving 12 bases between them. The CDR3 is 14 residues long. From the 5' RACE reads, TCRdb called clonotypes with MiXCR, one entry per CDR3 protein. The table has a few hundred thousand distinct CDR3 sequences, around 12% seen once; the top ten hold 3% to 4%. This clonotype occurred a few times. This sequence was found in a man in his late teens or twenties who received the YFV17D yellow fever vaccine. The gene calls are TRBV5-1 and TRBJ2-7; D remains ambiguous. The material sequenced was CD4+ T cells sorted from PBMCs, taken 15 days after the yellow fever booster vaccination. CDR3 amino acids: CASSLVRPWDEQYF. DNA for the CDR3: TGCGCCAGCAGCTTGGTTCGGCCCTGGGACGAGCAGTACTTC.